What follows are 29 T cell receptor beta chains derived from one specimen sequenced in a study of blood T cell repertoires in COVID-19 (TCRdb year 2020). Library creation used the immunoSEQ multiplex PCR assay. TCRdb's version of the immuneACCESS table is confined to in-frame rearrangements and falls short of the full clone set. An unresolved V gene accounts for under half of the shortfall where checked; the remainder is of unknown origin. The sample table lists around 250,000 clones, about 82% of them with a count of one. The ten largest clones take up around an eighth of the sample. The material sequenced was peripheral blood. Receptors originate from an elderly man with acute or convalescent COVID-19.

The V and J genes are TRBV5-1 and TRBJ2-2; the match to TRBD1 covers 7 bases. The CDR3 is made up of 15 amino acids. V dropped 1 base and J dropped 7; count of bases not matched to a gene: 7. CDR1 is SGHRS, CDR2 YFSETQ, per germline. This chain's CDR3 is CASSLPTGFDGELFF. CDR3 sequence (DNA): TGCGCCAGCAGCTTGCCGACAGGGTTTGACGGGGAGCTGTTTTTT.

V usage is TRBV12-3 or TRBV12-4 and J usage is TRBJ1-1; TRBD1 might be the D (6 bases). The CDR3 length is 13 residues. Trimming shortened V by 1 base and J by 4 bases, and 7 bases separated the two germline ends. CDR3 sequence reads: CASSLGDITEAFF. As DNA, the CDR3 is TGTGCCAGCAGTTTAGGGGACATCACTGAAGCTTTCTTT.

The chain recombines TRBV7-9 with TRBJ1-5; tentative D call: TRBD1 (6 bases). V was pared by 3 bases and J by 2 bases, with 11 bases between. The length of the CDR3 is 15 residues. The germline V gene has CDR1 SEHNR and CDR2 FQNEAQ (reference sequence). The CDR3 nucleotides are TGTGCCAGCAGCTTGGGGGAGGGGGGCAATCAGCCCCAGCATTTT. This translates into CASSLGEGGNQPQHF.

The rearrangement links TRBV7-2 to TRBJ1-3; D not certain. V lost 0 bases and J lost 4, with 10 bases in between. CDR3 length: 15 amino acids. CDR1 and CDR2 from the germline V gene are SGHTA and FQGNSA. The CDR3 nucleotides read TGTGCCAGCAGCTTAGCCACTTTCTCGGGAAACACCATATATTTT. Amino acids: CASSLATFSGNTIYF. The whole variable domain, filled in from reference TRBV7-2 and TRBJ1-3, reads GAGVSQSPSNKVTEKGKDVELRCDPISGHTALYWYRQSLGQGLEFLIYFQGNSAPDKSGLPSDRFSAERTGGSVSTLTIQRTQQEDSAVYLCASSLATFSGNTIYFGEGSWLTVV.

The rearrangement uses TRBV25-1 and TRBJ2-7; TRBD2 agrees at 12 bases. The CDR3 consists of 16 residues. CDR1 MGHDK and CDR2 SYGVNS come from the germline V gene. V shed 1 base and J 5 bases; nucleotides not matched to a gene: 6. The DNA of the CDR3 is TGTGCCAGCAGTGAATCCGTGACTAGCGGGAGCCACGAGCAGTACTTC. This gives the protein CASSESVTSGSHEQYF.

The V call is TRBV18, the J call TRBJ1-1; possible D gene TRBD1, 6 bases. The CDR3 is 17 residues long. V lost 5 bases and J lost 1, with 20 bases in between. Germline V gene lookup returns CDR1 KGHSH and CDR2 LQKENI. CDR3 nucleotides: TGTGCCAGCTCATCGTTGATCCTCGGGACACCGAACACTGAAGCTTTCTTT. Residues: CASSSLILGTPNTEAFF. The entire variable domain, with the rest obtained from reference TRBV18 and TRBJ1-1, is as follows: NAGVMQNPRHLVRRRGQEARLRCSPMKGHSHVYWYRQLPEEGLKFMVYLQKENIIDESGMPKERFSAEFPKEGPSILRIQQVVRGDSAAYFCASSSLILGTPNTEAFFGQGTRLTVV.

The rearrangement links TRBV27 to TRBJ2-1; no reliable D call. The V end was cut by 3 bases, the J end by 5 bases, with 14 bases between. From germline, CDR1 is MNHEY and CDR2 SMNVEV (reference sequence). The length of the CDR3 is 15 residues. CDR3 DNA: TGTGCCAGCAGTTTGGCCGGAGAATCCCACAATGAGCAGTTCTTC. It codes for CASSLAGESHNEQFF.

This CDR3 is CSGAQSGNTEAFF. The CDR3 region has the DNA TGCAGCGGGGCGCAGTCCGGTAACACTGAAGCTTTCTTT. The chain combines TRBV29-1 with TRBJ1-1; D uncertain. V was pared by 7 bases and J by 2 bases, with 14 bases between. Germline V gene lookup returns CDR1 SQVTM and CDR2 ANQGSEA. The CDR3 contains 13 residues.

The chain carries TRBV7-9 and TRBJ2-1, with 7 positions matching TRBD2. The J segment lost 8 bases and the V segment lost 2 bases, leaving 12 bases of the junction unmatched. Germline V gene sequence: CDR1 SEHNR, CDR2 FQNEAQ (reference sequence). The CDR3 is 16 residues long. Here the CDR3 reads CASSLKPGLDGHEQFF. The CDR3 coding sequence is TGTGCCAGCAGCTTAAAGCCCGGACTAGATGGGCATGAGCAGTTCTTC.

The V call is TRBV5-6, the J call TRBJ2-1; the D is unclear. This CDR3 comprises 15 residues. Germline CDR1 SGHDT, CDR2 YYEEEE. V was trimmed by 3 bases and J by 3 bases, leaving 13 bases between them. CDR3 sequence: CASSSVVLGYNEQFF. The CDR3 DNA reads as TGTGCCAGCAGCTCCGTAGTCCTCGGCTACAATGAGCAGTTCTTC.

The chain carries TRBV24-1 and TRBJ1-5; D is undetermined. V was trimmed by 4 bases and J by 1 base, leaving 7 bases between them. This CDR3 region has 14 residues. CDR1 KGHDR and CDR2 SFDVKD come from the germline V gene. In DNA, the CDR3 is TGTGCCACCAGTGAGTCCCTCAGCAATCAGCCCCAGCATTTT. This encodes CATSESLSNQPQHF.

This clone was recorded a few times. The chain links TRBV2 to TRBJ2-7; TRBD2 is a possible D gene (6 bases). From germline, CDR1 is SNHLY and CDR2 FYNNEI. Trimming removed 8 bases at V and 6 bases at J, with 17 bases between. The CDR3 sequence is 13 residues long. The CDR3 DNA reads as TGTGCCAGCGGCGGGACCAAGGTGGGCGAGCAGTACTTC. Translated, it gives CASGGTKVGEQYF. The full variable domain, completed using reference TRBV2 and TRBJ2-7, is EPEVTQTPSHQVTQMGQEVILRCVPISNHLYFYWYRQILGQKVEFLVSFYNNEISEKSEIFDDQFSVERPDGSNFTLKIRSTKLEDSAMYFCASGGTKVGEQYFGPGTRLTVT.

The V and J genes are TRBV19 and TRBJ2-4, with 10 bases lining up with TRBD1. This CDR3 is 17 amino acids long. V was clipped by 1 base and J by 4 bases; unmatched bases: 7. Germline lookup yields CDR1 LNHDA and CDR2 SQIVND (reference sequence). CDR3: CASSIGWTGGLKNIQYF. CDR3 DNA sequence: TGTGCCAGTAGTATAGGCTGGACAGGGGGATTAAAAAACATTCAGTACTTC.

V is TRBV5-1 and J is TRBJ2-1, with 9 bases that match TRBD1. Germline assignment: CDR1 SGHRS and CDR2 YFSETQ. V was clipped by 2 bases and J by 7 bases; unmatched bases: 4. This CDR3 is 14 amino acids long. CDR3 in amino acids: CASSFTGGSNEQFF. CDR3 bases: TGCGCCAGCAGCTTCACAGGGGGCTCGAATGAGCAGTTCTTC.

CDR3 sequence: CASSYWPGNSPLHF. CDR3 bases: TGTGCCAGCAGCTACTGGCCAGGAAACTCACCCCTCCACTTT. The chain carries TRBV5-6 and TRBJ1-6; D call uncertain. CDR3 size: 14 residues. Per the germline V gene, CDR1 is SGHDT and CDR2 is YYEEEE. V lost 3 bases, J lost 10 bases, and 14 bases lay in between.

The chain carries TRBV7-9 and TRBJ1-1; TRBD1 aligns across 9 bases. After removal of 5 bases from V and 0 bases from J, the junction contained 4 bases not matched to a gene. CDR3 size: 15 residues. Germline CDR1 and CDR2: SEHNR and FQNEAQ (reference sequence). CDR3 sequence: CASSPRQGVNTEAFF. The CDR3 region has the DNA TGTGCCAGCAGCCCGCGACAGGGGGTGAACACTGAAGCTTTCTTT.

DNA of the CDR3: TGTGCCAGCAGAATGCTGGGCATTGGTTCACCCCTCCACTTT. This gives the protein CASRMLGIGSPLHF. The chain uses TRBV5-4 and TRBJ1-6; D unclear. Trimming removed 5 bases from V and 9 bases from J, with 15 bases in between. The CDR3 consists of 14 residues. Germline CDR1 reads SGHNT; CDR2 reads YYREEE (reference sequence).

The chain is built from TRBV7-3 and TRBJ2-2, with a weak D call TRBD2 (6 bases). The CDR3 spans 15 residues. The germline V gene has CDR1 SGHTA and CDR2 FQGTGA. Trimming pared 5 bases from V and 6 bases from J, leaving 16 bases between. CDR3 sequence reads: CASSPTGLQSGELFF. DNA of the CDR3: TGTGCCAGCAGCCCGACGGGACTTCAATCCGGGGAGCTGTTTTTT.

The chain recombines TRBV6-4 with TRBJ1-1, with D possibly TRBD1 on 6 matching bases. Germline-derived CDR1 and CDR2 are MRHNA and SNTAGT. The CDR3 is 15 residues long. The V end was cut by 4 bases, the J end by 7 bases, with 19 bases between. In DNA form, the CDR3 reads TGTGCCAGCAGTGCCTCCTCCGCAGGGGCAGGTGAAGCTTTCTTT. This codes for CASSASSAGAGEAFF.

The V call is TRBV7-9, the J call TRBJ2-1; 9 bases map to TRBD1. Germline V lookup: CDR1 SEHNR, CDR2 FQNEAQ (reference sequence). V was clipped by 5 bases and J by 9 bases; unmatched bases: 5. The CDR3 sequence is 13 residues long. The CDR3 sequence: CASSHGQGPEQFF. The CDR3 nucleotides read TGTGCCAGCAGCCACGGACAGGGGCCTGAGCAGTTCTTC.

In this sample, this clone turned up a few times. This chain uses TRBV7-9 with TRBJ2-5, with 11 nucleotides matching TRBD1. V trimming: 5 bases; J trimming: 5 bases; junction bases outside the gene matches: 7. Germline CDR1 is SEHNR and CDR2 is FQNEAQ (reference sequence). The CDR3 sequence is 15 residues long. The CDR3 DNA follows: TGTGCCAGCAGCCGGACAGGGGGCGAGGGGGAGACCCAGTACTTC. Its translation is CASSRTGGEGETQYF.

CDR3 in amino acids: CASSLDWTGELFF. The DNA for the CDR3 is TGTGCCAGCAGCCTCGACTGGACCGGGGAGCTGTTTTTT. The genes are TRBV7-3 and TRBJ2-2; unclear D gene. Trimming took 5 bases from V and 5 from J, leaving 9 bases between them. Per germline, CDR1 SGHTA and CDR2 FQGTGA. This CDR3 comprises 13 residues. The complete variable domain, with remaining parts taken from reference TRBV7-3 and TRBJ2-2, reads GAGVSQTPSNKVTEKGKYVELRCDPISGHTALYWYRQSLGQGPEFLIYFQGTGAADDSGLPNDRFFAVRPEGSVSTLKIQRTERGDSAVYLCASSLDWTGELFFGEGSRLTVL.

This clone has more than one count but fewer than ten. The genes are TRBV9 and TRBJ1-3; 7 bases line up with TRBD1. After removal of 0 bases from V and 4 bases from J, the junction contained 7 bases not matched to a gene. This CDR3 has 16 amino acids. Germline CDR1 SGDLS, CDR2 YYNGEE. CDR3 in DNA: TGTGCCAGCAGCGTAGGTCTGAGGGGGCAGGGAAACACCATATATTTT. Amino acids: CASSVGLRGQGNTIYF.

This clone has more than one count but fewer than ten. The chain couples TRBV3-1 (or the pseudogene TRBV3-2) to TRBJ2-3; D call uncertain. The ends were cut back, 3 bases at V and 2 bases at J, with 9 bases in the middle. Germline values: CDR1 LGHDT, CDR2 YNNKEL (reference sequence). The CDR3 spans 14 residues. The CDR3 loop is CASSHPMITDTQYF. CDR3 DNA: TGTGCCAGCAGCCATCCTATGATCACAGATACGCAGTATTTT.

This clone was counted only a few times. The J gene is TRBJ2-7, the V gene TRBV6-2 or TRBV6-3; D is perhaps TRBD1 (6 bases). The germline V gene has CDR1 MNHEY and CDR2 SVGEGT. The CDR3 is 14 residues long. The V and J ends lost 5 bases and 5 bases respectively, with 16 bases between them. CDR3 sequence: CASSRTVPANEQYF. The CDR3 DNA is TGTGCCAGCAGTAGGACAGTCCCCGCCAACGAGCAGTACTTC.

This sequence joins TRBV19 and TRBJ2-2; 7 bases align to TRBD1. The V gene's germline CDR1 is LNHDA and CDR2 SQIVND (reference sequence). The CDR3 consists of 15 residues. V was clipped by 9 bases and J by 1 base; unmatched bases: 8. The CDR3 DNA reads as TGTGCCAGCAAATCCGGGACAGTGAACACCGGGGAGCTGTTTTTT. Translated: CASKSGTVNTGELFF.

CDR3 in DNA: TGTGCCAGCAGTCCCCGGGTAAACTATGGCTACACCTTC. This translates into CASSPRVNYGYTF. J is TRBJ1-2 and V is TRBV27; D gene unclear. From germline, CDR1 is MNHEY and CDR2 SMNVEV (reference sequence). Trimming took 5 bases from V and 2 from J, leaving 9 bases between them. The CDR3 is 13 amino acids.

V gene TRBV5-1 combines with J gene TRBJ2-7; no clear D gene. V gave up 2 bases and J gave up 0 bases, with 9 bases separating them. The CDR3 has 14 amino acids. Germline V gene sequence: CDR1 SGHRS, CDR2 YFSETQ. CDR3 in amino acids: CASSLSVSSYEQYF. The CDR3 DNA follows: TGCGCCAGCAGCTTAAGCGTGAGCTCCTACGAGCAGTACTTC.

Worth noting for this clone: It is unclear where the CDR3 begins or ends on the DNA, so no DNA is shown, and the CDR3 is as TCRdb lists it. The CDR3 sequence is CASSVAVRGYTF. V gene TRBV18 combines with J gene TRBJ1-2; TRBD1 was called by the table and not checked on the DNA. With termini counted, the CDR3 has 12 amino acids. Germline V CDR1 and CDR2: KGHSH, LQKENI.